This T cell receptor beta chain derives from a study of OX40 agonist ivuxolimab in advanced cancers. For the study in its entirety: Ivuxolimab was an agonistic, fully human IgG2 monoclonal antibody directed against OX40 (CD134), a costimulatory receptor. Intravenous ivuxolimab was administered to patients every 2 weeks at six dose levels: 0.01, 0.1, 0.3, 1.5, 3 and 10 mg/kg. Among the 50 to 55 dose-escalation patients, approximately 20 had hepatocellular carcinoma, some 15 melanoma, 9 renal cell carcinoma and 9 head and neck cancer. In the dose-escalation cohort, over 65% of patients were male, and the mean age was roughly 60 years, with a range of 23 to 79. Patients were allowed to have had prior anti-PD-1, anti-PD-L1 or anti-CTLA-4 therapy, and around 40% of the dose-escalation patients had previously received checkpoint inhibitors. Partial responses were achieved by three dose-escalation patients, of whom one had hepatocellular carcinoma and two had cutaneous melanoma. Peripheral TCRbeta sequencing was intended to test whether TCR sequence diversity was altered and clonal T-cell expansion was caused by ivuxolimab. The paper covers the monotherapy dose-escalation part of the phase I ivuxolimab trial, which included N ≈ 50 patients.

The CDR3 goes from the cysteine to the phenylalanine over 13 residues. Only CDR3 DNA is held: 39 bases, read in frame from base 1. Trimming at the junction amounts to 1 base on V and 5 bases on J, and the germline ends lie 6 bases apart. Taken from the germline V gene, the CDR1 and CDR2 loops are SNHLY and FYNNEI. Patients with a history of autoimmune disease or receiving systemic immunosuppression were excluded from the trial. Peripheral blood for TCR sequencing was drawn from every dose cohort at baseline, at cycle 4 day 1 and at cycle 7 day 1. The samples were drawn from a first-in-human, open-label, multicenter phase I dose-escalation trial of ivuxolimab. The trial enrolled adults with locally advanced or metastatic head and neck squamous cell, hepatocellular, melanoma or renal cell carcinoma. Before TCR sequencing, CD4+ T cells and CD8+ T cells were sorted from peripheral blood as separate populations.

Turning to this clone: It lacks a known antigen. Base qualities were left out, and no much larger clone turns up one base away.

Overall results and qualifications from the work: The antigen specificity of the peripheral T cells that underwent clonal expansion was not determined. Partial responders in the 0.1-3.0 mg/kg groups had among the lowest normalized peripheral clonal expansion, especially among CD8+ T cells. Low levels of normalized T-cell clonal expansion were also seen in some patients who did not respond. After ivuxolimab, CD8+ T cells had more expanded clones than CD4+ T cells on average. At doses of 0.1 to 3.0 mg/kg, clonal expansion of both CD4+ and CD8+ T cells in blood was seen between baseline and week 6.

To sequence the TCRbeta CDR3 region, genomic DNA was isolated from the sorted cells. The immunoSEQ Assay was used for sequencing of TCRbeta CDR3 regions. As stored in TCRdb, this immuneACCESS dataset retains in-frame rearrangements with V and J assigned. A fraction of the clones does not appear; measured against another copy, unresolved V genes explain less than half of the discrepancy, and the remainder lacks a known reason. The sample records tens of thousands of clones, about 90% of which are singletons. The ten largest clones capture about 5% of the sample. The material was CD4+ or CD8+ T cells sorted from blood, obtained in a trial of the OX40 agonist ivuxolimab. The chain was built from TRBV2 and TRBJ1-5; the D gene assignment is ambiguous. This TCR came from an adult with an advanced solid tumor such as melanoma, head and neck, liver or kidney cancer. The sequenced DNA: TGTGCCAGCAGTGAAGGAGCTGATCAGCCCCAGCATTTT. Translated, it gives CASSEGADQPQHF.